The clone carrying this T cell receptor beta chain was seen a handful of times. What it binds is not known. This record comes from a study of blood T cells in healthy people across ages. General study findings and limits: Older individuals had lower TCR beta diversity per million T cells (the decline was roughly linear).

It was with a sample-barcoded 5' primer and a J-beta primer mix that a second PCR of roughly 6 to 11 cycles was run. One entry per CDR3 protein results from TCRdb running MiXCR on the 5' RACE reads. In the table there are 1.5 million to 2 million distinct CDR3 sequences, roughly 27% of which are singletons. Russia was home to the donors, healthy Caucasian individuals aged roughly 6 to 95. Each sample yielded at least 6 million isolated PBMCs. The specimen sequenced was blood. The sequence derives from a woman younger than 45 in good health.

The CDR3 DNA reads TGTGCCACCAGCATCTACACTAGCGGGGCCCCGGGGCAGTTCTTC. Its translation is CATSIYTSGAPGQFF. The rearrangement uses TRBV15 and TRBJ2-1, with TRBD2 matching over 10 bases. V shed 4 bases and J 12 bases; nucleotides not matched to a gene: 12. Germline V gene sequence: CDR1 LNHNV, CDR2 YYDKDF (reference sequence). The CDR3 totals 15 residues.